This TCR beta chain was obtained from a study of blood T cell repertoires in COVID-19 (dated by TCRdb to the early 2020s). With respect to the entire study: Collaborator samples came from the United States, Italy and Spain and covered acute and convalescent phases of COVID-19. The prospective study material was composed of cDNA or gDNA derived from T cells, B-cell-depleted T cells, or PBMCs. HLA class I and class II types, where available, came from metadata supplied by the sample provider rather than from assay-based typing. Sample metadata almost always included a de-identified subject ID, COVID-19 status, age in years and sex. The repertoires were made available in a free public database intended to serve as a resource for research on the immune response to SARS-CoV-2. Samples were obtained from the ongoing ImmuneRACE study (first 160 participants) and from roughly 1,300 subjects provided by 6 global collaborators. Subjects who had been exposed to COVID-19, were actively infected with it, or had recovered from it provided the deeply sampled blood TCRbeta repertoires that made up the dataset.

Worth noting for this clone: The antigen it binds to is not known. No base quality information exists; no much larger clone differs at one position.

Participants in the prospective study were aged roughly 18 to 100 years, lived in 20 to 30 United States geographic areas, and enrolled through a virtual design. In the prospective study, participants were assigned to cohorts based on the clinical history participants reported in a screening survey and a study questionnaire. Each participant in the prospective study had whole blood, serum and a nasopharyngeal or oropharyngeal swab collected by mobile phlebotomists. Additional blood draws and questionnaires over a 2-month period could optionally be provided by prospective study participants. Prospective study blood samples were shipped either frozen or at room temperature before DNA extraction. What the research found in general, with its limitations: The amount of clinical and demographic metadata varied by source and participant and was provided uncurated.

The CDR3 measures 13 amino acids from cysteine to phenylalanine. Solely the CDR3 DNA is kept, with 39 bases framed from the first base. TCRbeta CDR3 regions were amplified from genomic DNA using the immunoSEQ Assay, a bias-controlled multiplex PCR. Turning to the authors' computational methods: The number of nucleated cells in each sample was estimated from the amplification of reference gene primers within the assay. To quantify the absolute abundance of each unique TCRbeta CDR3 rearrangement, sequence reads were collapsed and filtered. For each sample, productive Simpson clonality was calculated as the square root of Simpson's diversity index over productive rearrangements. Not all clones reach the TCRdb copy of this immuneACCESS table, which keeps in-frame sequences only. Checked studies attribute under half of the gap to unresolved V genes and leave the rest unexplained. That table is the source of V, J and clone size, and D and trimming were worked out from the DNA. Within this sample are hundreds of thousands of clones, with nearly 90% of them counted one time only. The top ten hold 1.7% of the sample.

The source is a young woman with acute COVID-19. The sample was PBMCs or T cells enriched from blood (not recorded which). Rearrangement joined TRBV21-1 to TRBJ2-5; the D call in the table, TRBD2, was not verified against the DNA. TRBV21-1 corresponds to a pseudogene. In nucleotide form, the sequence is TGTGCCAGCAGCAAGCACGGGGAAGAGACCCAGTACTTC. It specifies CASSKHGEETQYF.